Detailed here is one T cell receptor beta chain. Its antigen is unknown. The input lacks base qualities; no much larger clone sits a single base away. The data are from a study of shared clonotypes between healthy human individuals (dated by TCRdb to about 2020). Describing the broader study: A few men and a couple of women, aged 18 to 49 years, made up the cohort. Different laboratories and diverse techniques were used to prepare libraries and sequence TCR repertoires, to increase sequencing depth and limit assay-specific biases. Blood TCR repertoires of a handful of healthy adults were deeply sequenced to estimate repertoire size and the extent of clonotype sharing between individuals. Between about 0.85 and 10 billion PBMCs per donor were obtained by leukapheresis. Per donor, three plates each were used for CD4 naive and CD4 memory, two for CD8 naive, and one for CD8 memory. The paper as a whole reports these results and caveats: Even with the large sequencing depth, rarefaction of the sorted-subset datasets indicated that sequencing was incomplete. Naive subsets generally had larger estimated clonotype richness than memory subsets. The small number of donors limited the genetic and exposure-history diversity represented. Only blood was sampled, and tissue TCR repertoires likely differ from those in blood. When a handful of donors were compared, the shared fraction of clonotypes was about 5.2% for naive CD4, around 4% for naive CD8, roughly 2.3% for memory CD4, and 0.35% to 0.5% for memory CD8. Pairwise subsampling indicated that sequencing depth was expected to affect the degree of clonotype sharing among donors. Compared with non-shared clonotypes, the clonotypes found in all four sorted-subset donors had higher generation probabilities.

For CDR1 and CDR2, the germline V gene lists KGHSH and LQKENI. From the cysteine up to the phenylalanine, the CDR3 has a length of 14 residues. Of all the DNA, just the CDR3 is kept, 42 bases in frame from base 1. Here V drops 6 bases and J drops 3 bases, and the junction holds 5 bases not matched to any gene. Healthy HIV-negative adults with no recently reported acute infections or vaccinations were included as donors. Every donor was a Caucasian adult living in Nashville, Tennessee, USA. CD4+ T cells were enriched by magnetic negative selection, after which naive cells were positively selected on CD45RA and the negative fraction was taken as the memory subset. Blood was obtained by leukapheresis, after which PBMCs were separated by Ficoll-Histopaque density gradient centrifugation and cryopreserved in liquid nitrogen vapor phase. Analytical flow cytometry was used to check the purity and quantity of every magnetically sorted T cell population. Genomic DNA was isolated from each sorted fraction and quantified by UV absorbance on a Nanodrop 2000c.

Using the deep immunoSEQ assay, multiplex PCR amplified TCR CDR3 regions from genomic DNA. Extracted genomic DNA from each cell subset was distributed evenly across all wells of several immunoSEQ 96-well plates, and each plate was treated as a replicate. For sorted subsets, approximately 200 ng of genomic DNA, equivalent to some 30,000 T cell genomes, went into each replicate PCR. Purified libraries were measured with a Qubit 3.0 fluorometer, size-checked on a Bioanalyzer 2100, and measured again with the KAPA Library Quantification kit. Every immunoSEQ 96-well plate was sequenced on a separate single-read 150-cycle Illumina NextSeq 550 flow cell. The source study handled its data this way. Because the immunoSEQ output included only junctional sequences and no quality scores, the filtering could not be the same as the filtering used for full-length reads. Sequences were annotated with PyIR, a Python wrapper for IgBLAST v1.9, and V/J genes and CDR3 were assigned using IMGT germline references. Any read was removed if the V/J assignment was weak (E-value above 1e-6), the CDR3 was missing, or the read contained stop codons, out-of-frame junctions, or ambiguous translated residues. V3J clonotypes were defined as sequences sharing the same inferred V gene, J gene, and CDR3 amino acid sequence. The percentage overlap between two repertoires was calculated by dividing the number of shared unique clonotypes by the size of the smaller repertoire. Three approaches were used to assess repertoire richness: RTK rarefaction, the Chao1 estimator, and Recon v2.1 estimates of unobserved clonotypes. Generation probabilities were computed with OLGA for all TCRbeta clonotypes obtained by the gDNA method from several donors. In its TCRdb copy, this immuneACCESS table keeps in-frame sequences only and misses some clones. Where compared with another copy, unresolved V genes explain less than half of these, and the others have no known cause. That table furnishes V, J and clone size, whereas the DNA furnished D and trimming. This sample lists 2 million to 3 million clones; 90% to 95% were detected once. The top ten clonotypes cover approximately 0.36% of the sample.

The TCR comes from a young man in good health. Some clones in this sample may be carry-over from other donors' samples. Recombination joined TRBV18 with TRBJ2-7, with TRBD2 matching 10 junction bases. Source material: naive CD4+ T cells from PBMCs. Explained via the paper, the cell subset or site label denotes: CD45RA+ positively selected. The nucleotide sequence reads as follows: TGTGCCAGCTCGGTAGCGGGAGGAAACTACGAGCAGTACTTC. Translated, this gives CASSVAGGNYEQYF.